A selection of T cell receptor beta chains follows, all from one sample in a study of post-analysis software for immune sequencing data. MiXCR, run by TCRdb on the PCR reads, gives a single entry per CDR3 protein. The sample carries 450,000 to 650,000 distinct CDR3 sequences, 44% recorded once. Sample: blood. The receptors derive from a girl under 18 with multiple sclerosis. Each CDR3 is given with its conserved first and last residue. The D gene is left open where the match is weak. Clone size is stated in some rows and not others, as once, few, many or a class when expanded.

D gene	V gene	J gene	clone size	CDR3 protein	CDR3 DNA
TRBD2	TRBV10-3	TRBJ2-1	NA	CAISETSGNNEQFF	TGTGCCATCAGTGAGACTAGCGGGAACAATGAGCAGTTCTTC
TRBD1	TRBV12-3/TRBV12-4	TRBJ2-1	few	CASTHDRGQDNEQFF	TGTGCCAGCACTCATGACAGGGGTCAGGACAATGAGCAGTTCTTC
NA	TRBV10-3	TRBJ2-7	once	CAIKPLGRGGEQYF	TGTGCCATCAAACCCCTGGGCAGGGGAGGGGAGCAGTACTTC
TRBD2	TRBV13	TRBJ2-1	few	CASSFLAGGLNEQFF	TGTGCCAGCAGCTTCCTAGCGGGAGGGCTCAATGAGCAGTTCTTC
NA	TRBV7-9	TRBJ1-1	NA	CASAIGMNTEAFF	TGTGCCAGCGCGATAGGGATGAACACTGAAGCTTTCTTT
NA	TRBV7-9	TRBJ2-5	NA	CASSFRQDQETQYF	TGTGCCAGCAGCTTCAGACAGGACCAAGAGACCCAGTACTTC
TRBD2	TRBV27	TRBJ2-5	NA	CASSWASGRGQTQYF	TGTGCCAGCAGCTGGGCTAGCGGGAGGGGGCAGACCCAGTACTTC
TRBD1	TRBV20-1	TRBJ2-7	NA	CSATHRQGRSYEQYF	TGCAGTGCTACCCATAGACAGGGCCGCTCCTACGAGCAGTACTTC
TRBD1	TRBV4-3	TRBJ1-2	few	CASSQVPDRAGYTF	TGCGCCAGCAGCCAAGTTCCGGACAGGGCAGGCTACACCTTC
NA	TRBV6-5	TRBJ2-1	NA	CASSTTGTRGGNEQFF	TGTGCCAGCAGCACTACCGGCACTAGAGGGGGCAATGAGCAGTTCTTC
NA	TRBV5-1	TRBJ2-1	NA	CASSLDGGLGNEQCF	TGCGCCAGCAGCTTGGACGGGGGGCTGGGAAATGAGCAGTGCTTC
TRBD2	TRBV5-1	TRBJ2-3	NA	CASSFQAGAQYF	TGCGCCAGCAGCTTTCAAGCGGGAGCGCAGTATTTT
NA	TRBV10-3	TRBJ1-2	NA	CAISVEGSNGYTF	TGTGCCATCAGTGTGGAGGGGTCCAATGGCTACACCTTC
NA	TRBV3-1	TRBJ2-5	few	CANNRDKGQETQYF	TGTGCCAACAACCGGGACAAGGGGCAAGAGACCCAGTACTTC
NA	TRBV4-1	TRBJ1-2	few	CASSQDQGYSNYGYTF	TGCGCCAGCAGCCAAGATCAGGGTTACTCTAACTATGGCTACACCTTC
TRBD2	TRBV3-1	TRBJ2-3	NA	CASSPGGSRLDTQYF	TGTGCCAGCAGCCCAGGCGGGAGCCGTTTGGATACGCAGTATTTT
TRBD1	TRBV6-1	TRBJ2-3	NA	CASNRGVTDTQYF	TGTGCCAGTAACAGGGGGGTCACAGATACGCAGTATTTT
TRBD1	TRBV12-3/TRBV12-4	TRBJ2-7	many	CASSSTGGEQYF	TGTGCCAGCAGTTCCACAGGGGGCGAGCAGTACTTC
NA	TRBV6-5	TRBJ2-5	few	CASTRGLPTGQETQYF	TGTGCCAGCACCCGCGGGTTACCCACGGGCCAAGAGACCCAGTACTTC
NA	TRBV20-1	TRBJ1-5	NA	CSASSRGEGNQPQHF	TGCAGTGCTAGTAGCAGGGGCGAGGGCAATCAGCCCCAGCATTTT
NA	TRBV5-5	TRBJ1-4	NA	CASSLEEGLWEKLFF	TGTGCCAGCAGCTTGGAGGAAGGACTATGGGAAAAACTGTTTTTT
TRBD2	TRBV27	TRBJ2-7	few	CARGDGTSGRAKYF	TGTGCCAGAGGAGACGGGACTAGCGGGAGGGCCAAGTACTTC
NA	TRBV12-3/TRBV12-4	TRBJ2-3	NA	CASSQVDTQYF	TGTGCCAGCAGCCAGGTGGATACGCAGTATTTT
NA	TRBV20-1	TRBJ2-5	NA	CSAHVGHEETQYF	TGCAGTGCCCACGTGGGGCACGAGGAGACCCAGTACTTC
NA	TRBV29-1	TRBJ1-2	few	CSAPTGMNGYTF	TGCAGCGCACCTACAGGGATGAACGGCTACACCTTC
NA	TRBV12-3/TRBV12-4	TRBJ2-5	NA	CASSIVGETQYF	TGTGCCAGCAGTATTGTAGGAGAGACCCAGTACTTC
NA	TRBV20-1	TRBJ2-6	NA	CSAKWSGTNVLTF	TGCAGTGCTAAGTGGTCTGGGACCAACGTCCTGACTTTC
NA	TRBV3-1	TRBJ1-2	NA	CASSQWQGDDGYTF	TGTGCCAGCAGCCAATGGCAGGGAGACGATGGCTACACCTTC
NA	TRBV7-2	TRBJ2-5	once	CASSFIGSQETQYF	TGTGCCAGCAGCTTTATTGGCAGCCAAGAGACCCAGTACTTC
NA	TRBV10-3	TRBJ2-5	NA	CAISDGGAQYF	TGTGCCATCAGTGATGGTGGGGCCCAGTACTTC
NA	TRBV10-2	TRBJ2-5	NA	CVSSEAATGHQETQYF	TGCGTCAGCAGTGAGGCCGCAACAGGACACCAAGAGACCCAGTACTTC
TRBD2	TRBV29-1	TRBJ2-7	NA	CSVGAGVGYVQYF	TGCAGCGTTGGAGCGGGAGTCGGCTACGTGCAGTACTTC
TRBD2	TRBV20-1	TRBJ2-5	NA	CSASSGRALETQYF	TGCAGTGCTAGTAGCGGGAGGGCCTTGGAGACCCAGTACTTC
TRBD2	TRBV7-9	TRBJ2-1	few	CASSFGGTYNEQFF	TGTGCCAGCAGCTTCGGGGGGACCTACAATGAGCAGTTCTTC
NA	TRBV6-1	TRBJ1-5	NA	CASRPEHGQSYSNQPQHF	TGTGCCAGCAGGCCAGAGCACGGACAGTCCTATAGCAATCAGCCCCAGCATTTT
TRBD1	TRBV11-1	TRBJ1-1	NA	CASSFSGTVTNTEAFF	TGTGCCAGCAGCTTCTCCGGGACAGTGACGAACACTGAAGCTTTCTTT
TRBD2	TRBV2	TRBJ2-3	NA	CASEREGRDTQYF	TGTGCCAGCGAGCGGGAGGGCCGTGATACGCAGTATTTT
NA	TRBV10-3	TRBJ2-1	few	CAISESGDLLGSNEQFF	TGTGCCATCAGTGAGTCGGGGGACTTGCTCGGGTCTAATGAGCAGTTCTTC
NA	TRBV20-1	TRBJ2-5	few	CSASLLRAETQYF	TGCAGTGCTAGTCTTCTGAGGGCGGAGACCCAGTACTTC
NA	TRBV2	TRBJ2-1	NA	CASSDEESSYNEQFF	TGTGCCAGCAGTGACGAGGAGAGCTCCTACAATGAGCAGTTCTTC
TRBD1	TRBV29-1	TRBJ2-7	NA	CSVEENRTGRVHEQYF	TGCAGCGTTGAGGAAAATCGGACAGGGAGAGTCCACGAGCAGTACTTC
TRBD1	TRBV20-1	TRBJ1-2	NA	CSARVDRGRGYTF	TGCAGTGCTAGAGTCGACAGGGGGCGTGGCTACACCTTC
TRBD1	TRBV29-1	TRBJ2-1	NA	CSVERGTGGRGEQFF	TGCAGCGTTGAGAGAGGAACAGGGGGTAGGGGTGAGCAGTTCTTC
TRBD1	TRBV6-5	TRBJ2-5	NA	CASSYSKGMDRGKKETQYF	TGTGCCAGCAGTTACTCGAAGGGAATGGACAGGGGAAAAAAGGAGACCCAGTACTTC
TRBD2	TRBV3-1	TRBJ2-7	NA	CASSPGSGLPSYEQYF	TGTGCCAGCAGCCCCGGTTCGGGACTACCCTCCTACGAGCAGTACTTC